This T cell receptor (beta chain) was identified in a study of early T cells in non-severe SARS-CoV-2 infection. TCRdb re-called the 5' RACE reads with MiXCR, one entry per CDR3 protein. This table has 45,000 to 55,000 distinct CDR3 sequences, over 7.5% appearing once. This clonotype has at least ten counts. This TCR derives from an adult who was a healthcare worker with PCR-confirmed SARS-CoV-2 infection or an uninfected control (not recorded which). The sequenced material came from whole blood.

CDR3 protein: CASRTGDYGYTF. The CDR3 nucleotides are TGTGCCAGCCGGACAGGGGACTATGGCTACACCTTC. V and J are TRBV6-1 and TRBJ1-2, with 9 bases fitting TRBD1. This CDR3 has 12 residues. The germline gives CDR1 MNHNS, CDR2 SASEGT. The ends lost 8 bases at V and 3 bases at J; junction bases unmatched: 1.